These 24 T cell receptor beta chains came from one sample sequenced in a study of T cell repertoires in cytomegalovirus infection. TCRdb itself ran the reads through MiXCR, one entry per CDR3 protein. The sample yields approximately 590,000 distinct CDR3 sequences, about 40% seen once. No cognate antigen is known for these TCRs. Sequencing used cultured PBMCs, obtained from culture after CMV antigen stimulation. The receptors were gathered from a human donor in good health (CMV status not recorded). Some clones in this sample may be carry-over from other donors' samples.

The chain recombines TRBV28 with TRBJ1-3; D may be TRBD1 (5 bases). This CDR3 is 15 amino acids long. The V gene's germline CDR1 is MDHEN and CDR2 SYDVKM. The V and J ends lost 4 bases and 2 bases respectively, with 12 bases between them. This CDR3 is CASSYAGTAGNTIYF. The CDR3 nucleotides are TGTGCCAGCAGTTATGCGGGGACTGCTGGAAACACCATATATTTT.

This clonotype was seen many times. V and J are TRBV7-2 and TRBJ2-7, with D perhaps matching TRBD1 (5 bases). CDR3 length equals 14 residues. Looked up from germline, CDR1 is SGHTA and CDR2 is FQGNSA. V lost 3 bases to trimming and J lost 1 base, with 10 bases between them. For the CDR3, the DNA is TGTGCCAGCAGCTTTAGGACACTATCCTACGAGCAGTACTTC. This encodes CASSFRTLSYEQYF.

This clonotype was seen only a few times. The chain combines TRBV5-5 with TRBJ2-1, with TRBD1 identical over 9 bases. With 3 bases clipped from V and 6 bases from J, the junction kept 4 bases outside the gene matches. The CDR3 is made up of 14 amino acids. CDR1 is SGHKS and CDR2 is YYEKEE in the germline V gene (reference sequence). The CDR3 here is CASSYGTGINEQFF. The DNA of the CDR3 is TGTGCCAGCAGCTATGGGACAGGGATCAATGAGCAGTTCTTC.

This clonotype was recorded once. V gene TRBV7-2 combines with J gene TRBJ2-1, with TRBD2 as a possible D gene (5 bases). Germline values: CDR1 SGHTA, CDR2 FQGNSA. Trimming took off 1 base at V and 12 bases at J, with 10 bases between the two ends. This CDR3 has 12 amino acids. The CDR3 reads CASSLGVGVQFF. Here the CDR3 DNA reads TGTGCCAGCAGCTTAGGGGTGGGAGTGCAGTTCTTC.

The gene calls are TRBV11-2 and TRBJ2-1; D unclear. The CDR3 covers 12 residues. The germline V gene has CDR1 SGHAT and CDR2 FQNNGV. V lost 2 bases and J lost 12, with 11 bases in between. The CDR3, as DNA: TGTGCCAGCAGCTTATCAGACCAAGGGCAGTTCTTC. Its protein is CASSLSDQGQFF. Combining the CDR3 with reference TRBV11-2 and TRBJ2-1 gives the whole variable domain EAGVAQSPRYKIIEKRQSVAFWCNPISGHATLYWYQQILGQGPKLLIQFQNNGVVDDSQLPKDRFSAERLKGVDSTLKIQPAKLEDSAVYLCASSLSDQGQFFGPGTRLTVL.

This clonotype was picked up a small number of times. The V and J genes are TRBV6-6 and TRBJ2-7; TRBD2 matches 13 bases. The CDR3 loop spans 17 amino acids. The V and J ends lost 5 bases and 3 bases, in that order; junction bases with no gene match: 10. From germline, CDR1 is MNHNY and CDR2 SVGAGI (reference sequence). This CDR3 is CASSTYLGTSGVYEQYF. CDR3 sequence (DNA): TGTGCCAGCAGTACTTACCTGGGGACTAGCGGGGTCTACGAGCAGTACTTC.

The chain is built from TRBV5-6 and TRBJ2-1, with 7 bases fitting TRBD1. Looked up from germline, CDR1 is SGHDT and CDR2 is YYEEEE. The CDR3 sequence is 15 residues long. V lost 2 bases to trimming and J lost 4 bases; unmatched junction nucleotides: 6. Here the CDR3 reads CASSFDRVLYNEQFF. Here the CDR3 DNA reads TGTGCCAGCAGCTTTGACAGGGTCCTTTACAATGAGCAGTTCTTC.

CDR3 sequence reads: CASSLLRDTGTEAFF. The CDR3 DNA reads TGTGCCAGCTCTCTACTCCGGGACACAGGCACTGAAGCTTTCTTT. The chain is built from TRBV18 and TRBJ1-1, with a weak D call TRBD1 (6 bases). Trimming pared 6 bases from V and 4 bases from J, leaving 18 bases between. Germline CDR1 reads KGHSH; CDR2 reads LQKENI. The length of the CDR3 is 15 residues. Full variable domain (outside the CDR3, taken from reference TRBV18 and TRBJ1-1): NAGVMQNPRHLVRRRGQEARLRCSPMKGHSHVYWYRQLPEEGLKFMVYLQKENIIDESGMPKERFSAEFPKEGPSILRIQQVVRGDSAAYFCASSLLRDTGTEAFFGQGTRLTVV.

The rearrangement uses TRBV6-1 and TRBJ1-1; D is undetermined. CDR1 and CDR2 (germline): MNHNS, SASEGT. Trimming left V 8 bases short and J 6 bases short, with 19 bases between. The CDR3 is 14 amino acids. The CDR3: CASRWAGSPAEAFF. The CDR3 region has the DNA TGTGCCAGCCGTTGGGCTGGCAGCCCAGCTGAAGCTTTCTTT.

V gene TRBV19 combines with J gene TRBJ1-2; D is unresolved. Germline V gives CDR1 LNHDA, CDR2 SQIVND (reference sequence). This CDR3 contains 15 residues. The V gene lost 7 bases and the J gene lost 3 bases, with 18 bases spanning the gap. The CDR3 DNA reads as TGTGCCAGTACCCAAAGAGGAGTAACAGACTATGGCTACACCTTC. It encodes CASTQRGVTDYGYTF.

This clonotype was seen more than once but under ten times. This chain uses TRBV7-8 with TRBJ2-3; TRBD1 might be the D (6 bases). Germline lookup yields CDR1 SGHVS and CDR2 FQNEAQ. This CDR3 has 16 residues. Trimming left V 6 bases short and J 2 bases short, with 18 bases between. The CDR3: CASRPAGQRNTDTQYF. DNA of the CDR3: TGTGCCAGCAGACCCGCCGGACAGAGAAACACAGATACGCAGTATTTT.

The V gene is TRBV7-2, the J gene TRBJ2-1; 8 nucleotides agree with TRBD2. V gave up 2 bases and J gave up 9 bases; unmatched junction bases: 15. This CDR3 is built from 17 residues. Germline values: CDR1 SGHTA, CDR2 FQGNSA. The CDR3 protein is CASSLPPPGLVLGEQFF. CDR3 nucleotide sequence: TGTGCCAGCAGCTTACCACCGCCGGGACTAGTATTGGGTGAGCAGTTCTTC.

The chain uses TRBV7-9 and TRBJ2-7; 7 nucleotides line up with TRBD1. The V gene's germline CDR1 is SEHNR and CDR2 FQNEAQ (reference sequence). The CDR3 has 15 residues. The V segment lost 1 base and the J segment 2 bases; nucleotides outside the gene matches: 5. CDR3 sequence (DNA): TGTGCCAGCAGCTTAGTCCCCGGACAGGCCTACGAGCAGTACTTC. Its translation: CASSLVPGQAYEQYF. The full variable domain, rest sourced from reference TRBV7-9 and TRBJ2-7, is DTGVSQNPRHKITKRGQNVTFRCDPISEHNRLYWYRQTLGQGPEFLTYFQNEAQLEKSRLLSDRFSAERPKGSFSTLEIQRTEQGDSAMYLCASSLVPGQAYEQYFGPGTRLTVT.

There are a few counts of this clonotype. This sequence joins TRBV6-5 and TRBJ2-7; a weak D match, TRBD2 (6 bases). Germline CDR1 and CDR2: MNHEY and SVGAGI. Trimming removed 5 bases from V and 9 bases from J, with 17 bases in between. This CDR3 is built from 13 residues. The CDR3 region is CASSDGGEKVQYF. CDR3 DNA sequence: TGTGCCAGCAGTGATGGAGGGGAAAAGGTGCAGTACTTC.

This clonotype showed up just a few times. The chain employs TRBV11-2 and TRBJ2-3; 7 bases match TRBD2. From germline, CDR1 is SGHAT and CDR2 FQNNGV. The CDR3 is 15 residues long. V shed 3 bases, J shed 7 bases, and the junction held 10 bases outside the gene matches. CDR3 residues: CASSFYRSGDYTQYF. CDR3 in DNA: TGTGCCAGCAGCTTCTATCGAAGCGGGGACTATACGCAGTATTTT.

The V and J genes are TRBV7-6 and TRBJ1-2; perhaps TRBD1 as D (5 bases). This CDR3 has 14 residues. Germline CDR1 is SGHVS and CDR2 is FNYEAQ. V was pared by 1 base and J by 6 bases, with 12 bases between. The chain's CDR3 is CASSLGGAWDGYTF. CDR3 DNA: TGTGCCAGCAGCTTAGGAGGGGCATGGGATGGCTACACCTTC. The full variable domain, rest sourced from reference TRBV7-6 and TRBJ1-2, is GAGVSQSPRYKVTKRGQDVALRCDPISGHVSLYWYRQALGQGPEFLTYFNYEAQQDKSGLPNDRFSAERPEGSISTLTIQRTEQRDSAMYRCASSLGGAWDGYTFGSGTRLTVV.

This rearrangement joins TRBV7-2 to TRBJ1-4; D remains unclear. Trimming removed 2 bases from V and 5 bases from J, with 9 bases in between. The CDR3 consists of 14 residues. CDR1 and CDR2 (germline): SGHTA, FQGNSA. The DNA for the CDR3 is TGTGCCAGCAGCTTATCTCCCAGAAATGAAAAACTGTTTTTT. This codes for CASSLSPRNEKLFF. Filled out from reference TRBV7-2 and TRBJ1-4, the complete variable domain reads GAGVSQSPSNKVTEKGKDVELRCDPISGHTALYWYRQSLGQGLEFLIYFQGNSAPDKSGLPSDRFSAERTGGSVSTLTIQRTQQEDSAVYLCASSLSPRNEKLFFGSGTQLSVL.

The sample holds one count of this clonotype. The J gene is TRBJ1-1, the V gene TRBV19; D unclear. V lost 4 bases, J lost 8 bases, and 11 bases lay in between. The germline V gene encodes CDR1 LNHDA and CDR2 SQIVND (reference sequence). The CDR3 has 12 residues. DNA of the CDR3: TGTGCCAGTAGTACACTCTACCCCGAAGCTTTCTTT. Translated, it gives CASSTLYPEAFF.

This clonotype has just a few counts. The chain recombines TRBV14 with TRBJ2-3; the D gene is possibly TRBD2 (5 bases). Between the trimmed V and J ends, which lost 1 base and 5 bases, there was a span of 22 bases. This CDR3 contains 18 residues. Germline V gene data show CDR1 as SGHDN and CDR2 as FVKESK. CDR3 in DNA: TGTGCCAGCAGCCAAGGCCTCCTCTCTTACGGGATGGAAGATACGCAGTATTTT. Its translation is CASSQGLLSYGMEDTQYF.

This sequence joins TRBV19 and TRBJ2-5, with D tentatively TRBD1 (5 bases). V gave up 6 bases and J gave up 2 bases, with 13 bases separating them. The CDR3 is 14 residues long. The germline V gene encodes CDR1 LNHDA and CDR2 SQIVND (reference sequence). The CDR3 protein is CASSTTADQETQYF. CDR3 in DNA: TGTGCCAGTAGCACGACAGCCGATCAAGAGACCCAGTACTTC.

The chain employs TRBV11-1 and TRBJ2-2; the match to TRBD2 covers 10 bases. The CDR3 runs 16 residues. The germline V gene has CDR1 SGHAT and CDR2 FQDESV (reference sequence). Trimming took 5 bases from V and 0 from J; bases not matched to a gene: 3. The CDR3 spells CASSQTSGANTGELFF. The CDR3 DNA sequence: TGTGCCAGCAGCCAAACTAGCGGGGCGAACACCGGGGAGCTGTTTTTT.

This rearrangement joins TRBV7-8 to TRBJ2-7; no reliable D call. CDR1 SGHVS and CDR2 FQNEAQ come from the germline V gene. Trimming removed 6 bases at V and 3 bases at J, with 12 bases between. CDR3 length: 13 amino acids. This CDR3 reads CASSKLRSYEQYF. CDR3 DNA sequence: TGTGCCAGCAGTAAGTTGAGGAGCTACGAGCAGTACTTC.

This clonotype has a count of ten or more. The CDR3, as DNA: TGTGCCAGCTCCTCACGCGGAGGCTACGAGCAGTACTTC. Translated: CASSSRGGYEQYF. J is TRBJ2-7 and V is TRBV7-2; TRBD2 might be the D (5 bases). Trimming took 8 bases from V and 3 from J, leaving 14 bases between them. Germline loops: CDR1 SGHTA, CDR2 FQGNSA. CDR3 size: 13 residues.

This clonotype was counted between two and nine times. This chain uses TRBV12-3 or TRBV12-4 with TRBJ2-3; D is undetermined. The CDR3 has 14 amino acids. Trimming left V 4 bases short and J 0 bases short, with 8 bases between. This CDR3 reads CASSYDTSTDTQYF. DNA for the CDR3: TGTGCCAGCAGTTACGACACGAGCACAGATACGCAGTATTTT.